These 29 T cell receptor beta chains share one sample of origin, sequenced in a study of control samples from healthy donors and cancer patients. Clones were read by immunoSEQ multiplex PCR, and TCRdb kept only the in-frame ones, dropping some. The sample records 200,000 to 250,000 clones, around 94% being singletons. Sequencing was done on a sample of blood. The receptors were gathered from a man aged 50 or older in good health.

The V gene is TRBV12-3 or TRBV12-4, the J gene TRBJ2-2; D call uncertain. The V and J ends lost 3 bases and 7 bases respectively, with 3 bases between them. The CDR3 spans 11 residues. CDR3 protein: CASSLRGELFF. In nucleotides, the CDR3 is TGTGCCAGCAGTTTGCGCGGGGAGCTGTTTTTT.

This clone was seen a few times. The rearrangement links TRBV7-9 to TRBJ2-3, with 7 bases fitting TRBD2. The CDR3 spans 16 residues. Trimming cost V 4 bases and J 4 bases; bases outside gene matches: 11. Germline V gene lookup returns CDR1 SEHNR and CDR2 FQNEAQ (reference sequence). In DNA, the CDR3 is TGTGCCAGCAGCTCAACCACTAGCGCTTACTCAGATACGCAGTATTTT. As protein: CASSSTTSAYSDTQYF.

This chain uses TRBV7-9 with TRBJ2-3; the match to TRBD2 covers 8 bases. V gave up 2 bases and J gave up 3 bases; unmatched junction bases: 1. The CDR3 is 14 amino acids. Germline V gene lookup returns CDR1 SEHNR and CDR2 FQNEAQ (reference sequence). The CDR3 nucleotides are TGTGCCAGCAGCTTATTAGCGGGGACAGATACGCAGTATTTT. As protein: CASSLLAGTDTQYF.

J is TRBJ2-7 and V is TRBV6-6; D not certain. V was shortened by 6 bases and J by 2 bases, with 14 bases between the two germline ends. CDR3 length: 14 amino acids. Germline CDR1 MNHNY, CDR2 SVGAGI (reference sequence). The CDR3 loop is CASRPNSFPYEQYF. CDR3 nucleotide sequence: TGTGCCAGCAGGCCAAACTCCTTCCCCTACGAGCAGTACTTC.

J is TRBJ1-1 and V is TRBV12-3 or TRBV12-4; TRBD1 is a possible D gene (5 bases). V was shortened by 7 bases and J by 0 bases, with 9 bases between the two germline ends. The CDR3 runs 13 residues. This CDR3 reads CASTRVVNTEAFF. The CDR3 region has the DNA TGTGCCAGCACCAGGGTGGTGAACACTGAAGCTTTCTTT.

This sequence joins TRBV2 and TRBJ2-2, with D unresolved. Germline V CDR1 and CDR2: SNHLY, FYNNEI. The ends were cut back, 6 bases at V and 2 bases at J, with 4 bases in the middle. The length of the CDR3 is 12 residues. Here the CDR3 DNA reads TGTGCCAGCAGCGATAACACCGGGGAGCTGTTTTTT. It specifies CASSDNTGELFF.

The CDR3 nucleotides are TGTGCCAGCAGCTTTATCATAAGCAGGGGCAGTGAAAAACTGTTTTTT. Protein sequence: CASSFIISRGSEKLFF. The chain carries TRBV7-9 and TRBJ1-4, with a tentative D call TRBD1 (6 bases). V dropped 3 bases and J dropped 7 bases, with 18 bases sitting between them. This CDR3 contains 16 residues. Germline CDR1 SEHNR, CDR2 FQNEAQ (reference sequence). The full variable domain, its missing parts supplied by reference TRBV7-9 and TRBJ1-4, is DTGVSQNPRHKITKRGQNVTFRCDPISEHNRLYWYRQTLGQGPEFLTYFQNEAQLEKSRLLSDRFSAERPKGSFSTLEIQRTEQGDSAMYLCASSFIISRGSEKLFFGSGTQLSVL.

A word on this clone: This specimen includes other DNA sequences encoding the same CDR3. The V and J genes are TRBV28 and TRBJ1-1; tentatively, D is TRBD1 (5 bases). Germline V gene data show CDR1 as MDHEN and CDR2 as SYDVKM. This CDR3 comprises 12 residues. Trimming shortened V by 6 bases and J by 4 bases, and 9 bases separated the two germline ends. Here the CDR3 DNA reads TGTGCCAGCAGCACAGGTAGCACTGAAGCTTTCTTT. As protein: CASSTGSTEAFF.

The chain combines TRBV18 with TRBJ1-2, with D hard to call. The CDR3 runs 15 residues. The germline V gene encodes CDR1 KGHSH and CDR2 LQKENI. V lost 4 bases to trimming and J lost 8 bases, with 20 bases between them. The CDR3 here is CASSQDLQPGSGYTF. In DNA form, the CDR3 reads TGTGCCAGCTCACAGGACCTTCAACCGGGCTCCGGCTACACCTTC.

A single count supports this clone. This sequence joins TRBV5-1 and TRBJ1-6; D remains ambiguous. Trimming removed 5 bases from V and 10 bases from J, with 16 bases in between. From germline, CDR1 is SGHRS and CDR2 YFSETQ. The CDR3 loop spans 14 amino acids. The CDR3 DNA reads as TGCGCCAGCAGGCCGCAAAGTTTGCACTCACCCCTCCACTTT. Protein product: CASRPQSLHSPLHF.

The chain couples TRBV11-1 to TRBJ1-1, with D hard to call. The CDR3 is 15 residues long. Germline CDR1 reads SGHAT; CDR2 reads FQDESV (reference sequence). Deletions cut 4 bases from V and 0 bases from J, with 12 bases between. In DNA, the CDR3 is TGTGCCAGCAGCTCCCACCGGGAGGTGAACACTGAAGCTTTCTTT. Translating it yields CASSSHREVNTEAFF.

The rearrangement uses TRBV10-2 and TRBJ1-3, with a weak D call TRBD1 (6 bases). Germline V gene data show CDR1 as WSHSY and CDR2 as SAAADI. V was shortened by 6 bases and J by 0 bases, with 15 bases between the two germline ends. This CDR3 has 16 amino acids. As DNA, the CDR3 is TGCGCCAGCAGAGGACAGACAACTAACTCTGGAAACACCATATATTTT. Translation: CASRGQTTNSGNTIYF.

The V call is TRBV5-1, the J call TRBJ1-6, with TRBD1 as a possible D gene (6 bases). Trimming shortened V by 4 bases and J by 0 bases, and 8 bases separated the two germline ends. There are 15 residues in the CDR3. CDR1 is SGHRS, CDR2 YFSETQ, per germline. CDR3 coding DNA: TGCGCCAGCAGCATGGACAGCTCCTATAATTCACCCCTCCACTTT. It is translated as CASSMDSSYNSPLHF. The full variable domain, in which reference TRBV5-1 and TRBJ1-6 provide the parts outside the CDR3, is KAGVTQTPRYLIKTRGQQVTLSCSPISGHRSVSWYQQTPGQGLQFLFEYFSETQRNKGNFPGRFSGRQFSNSRSEMNVSTLELGDSALYLCASSMDSSYNSPLHFGNGTRLTVT.

This chain joins TRBV7-9 and TRBJ1-2, with 7 bases matching TRBD1. The CDR3 is 15 amino acids. Germline V CDR1 and CDR2: SEHNR, FQNEAQ (reference sequence). Trimming took 5 bases from V and 7 from J; bases not matched to a gene: 13. CDR3 amino acids: CASSLGQDYDAGYTF. The CDR3, as DNA: TGTGCCAGCAGCCTTGGACAGGATTATGATGCTGGCTACACCTTC.

This sequence joins TRBV27 and TRBJ2-7; no reliable D call. Per germline, CDR1 MNHEY and CDR2 SMNVEV (reference sequence). V lost 2 bases and J lost 3, with 11 bases in between. CDR3 length equals 14 residues. CDR3 coding DNA: TGTGCCAGCAGTTTAAAAAGGGCCCACTACGAGCAGTACGTC. Its translation is CASSLKRAHYEQYV.

V and J are TRBV18 and TRBJ1-6; D not resolved. The CDR3 contains 16 residues. Germline values: CDR1 KGHSH, CDR2 LQKENI. V lost 1 base and J 6 bases, leaving 13 bases between the germline ends. The CDR3 nucleotides are TGTGCCAGCTCACCACTCGGTGCACAGTCTAATTCACCCCTCCACTTT. Its protein product is CASSPLGAQSNSPLHF. The full variable domain, in which reference TRBV18 and TRBJ1-6 provide the parts outside the CDR3, is NAGVMQNPRHLVRRRGQEARLRCSPMKGHSHVYWYRQLPEEGLKFMVYLQKENIIDESGMPKERFSAEFPKEGPSILRIQQVVRGDSAAYFCASSPLGAQSNSPLHFGNGTRLTVT.

The chain has TRBV5-4 and TRBJ2-5, with TRBD2 identical over 8 bases. Germline loops: CDR1 SGHNT, CDR2 YYREEE (reference sequence). CDR3 length: 12 amino acids. V lost 4 bases to trimming and J lost 12 bases; unmatched junction nucleotides: 8. CDR3 nucleotides: TGTGCCAGCAGCCCGGGAACGGGGGGGGAGTACTTC. As protein: CASSPGTGGEYF. Based on the CDR3 plus reference TRBV5-4 and TRBJ2-5, the full variable domain is ETGVTQSPTHLIKTRGQQVTLRCSSQSGHNTVSWYQQALGQGPQFIFQYYREEENGRGNFPPRFSGLQFPNYSSELNVNALELDDSALYLCASSPGTGGEYFGPGTRLLVL.

The rearrangement joins TRBV18 to TRBJ1-5; D gene ambiguous. The V gene's germline CDR1 is KGHSH and CDR2 LQKENI. Trimming cost V 2 bases and J 0 bases, with 8 bases left between them. The CDR3 contains 15 residues. CDR3 loop: CASSPEADSNQPQHF. In DNA, the CDR3 is TGTGCCAGCTCACCAGAGGCAGATAGCAATCAGCCCCAGCATTTT.

This rearrangement joins TRBV3-1 (or the pseudogene TRBV3-2) to TRBJ2-1; D is unclear. The CDR3 spans 15 residues. V dropped 0 bases and J dropped 7 bases, with 13 bases sitting between them. Germline lookup yields CDR1 LGHDT and CDR2 YNNKEL (reference sequence). In nucleotides, the CDR3 is TGTGCCAGCAGCCAAGATAGGTGGGCGAGGAATGAGCAGTTCTTC. This translates into CASSQDRWARNEQFF.

The V and J genes are TRBV18 and TRBJ2-7; 7 nucleotides match TRBD1. With V trimmed by 3 bases and J by 3 bases, 5 bases remained unmatched. CDR3 length equals 14 residues. Germline loops: CDR1 KGHSH, CDR2 LQKENI. The DNA for the CDR3 is TGTGCCAGCTCACCTAACAGGGGTTACTACGAGCAGTACTTC. It translates to CASSPNRGYYEQYF.

This clone was picked up many times. This same CDR3 is encoded by further DNA sequences in the sample. This chain links TRBV5-6 with TRBJ2-1, with TRBD2 identical over 9 bases. Germline lookup yields CDR1 SGHDT and CDR2 YYEEEE. Losses at the gene ends were 4 bases for V and 4 bases for J; bases not matched to a gene: 6. The CDR3 consists of 15 residues. CDR3 loop: CASSPSGGPYNEQFF. The CDR3 DNA follows: TGTGCCAGCAGCCCAAGCGGGGGGCCGTACAATGAGCAGTTCTTC.

This clone appeared once. The chain has TRBV28 and TRBJ2-7; 9 bases agree with TRBD1. The length of the CDR3 is 15 residues. Germline V gives CDR1 MDHEN, CDR2 SYDVKM. The junction had 9 bases not matched to a gene; V was cut back by 5 bases and J by 4 bases. The CDR3 sequence is CASSPPGQGFYEQYV. As DNA, the CDR3 is TGTGCCAGCAGTCCCCCGGGACAGGGATTTTACGAGCAGTACGTC.

The CDR3, as DNA: TGCAGCGCTACAACAGGGGCAACTAATGAAAAACTGTTTTTT. Translated: CSATTGATNEKLFF. V is TRBV29-1 and J is TRBJ1-4; 7 positions agree with TRBD1. The CDR3 spans 14 residues. With V trimmed by 7 bases and J by 0 bases, 5 bases remained unmatched. Germline V gene data show CDR1 as SQVTM and CDR2 as ANQGSEA.

The V gene is TRBV30, the J gene TRBJ2-2; 7 bases map to TRBD1. This CDR3 is 16 amino acids long. The V and J ends lost 0 bases and 1 base, in that order; junction bases with no gene match: 5. Germline CDR1 reads GTSNPN; CDR2 reads SVGIG (reference sequence). The CDR3: CAWSVIRTGNTGELFF. The CDR3 nucleotides are TGTGCCTGGAGTGTCATAAGGACAGGGAACACCGGGGAGCTGTTTTTT.

The DNA of the CDR3 is TGCGCCAGCAGCTTAGGACAGCCAAACACAGATACGCAGTATTTT. Protein: CASSLGQPNTDTQYF. The rearrangement links TRBV5-1 to TRBJ2-3; TRBD1 is a possible D gene (6 bases). The V end lost 2 bases, the J end lost 2 bases, and 12 bases lay between the germline ends. The CDR3 sequence is 15 residues long. Germline V gene lookup returns CDR1 SGHRS and CDR2 YFSETQ.

The CDR3 loop reads CASSSIRGTYEQYF. CDR3 nucleotides: TGTGCCAGCAGTTCTATTCGAGGGACCTACGAGCAGTACTTC. The chain joins TRBV6-2 or TRBV6-3 to TRBJ2-7, with D perhaps TRBD2 (5 bases). Trimming shortened V by 4 bases and J by 2 bases, and 12 bases separated the two germline ends. Germline loops: CDR1 MNHEY, CDR2 SVGEGT. This CDR3 has 14 residues.

This clone has only one observation. CDR3 DNA sequence: TGTGCAGCTAGTAGGGTCAGGGAAACTGGCTACACCTTC. It codes for CAASRVRETGYTF. The rearrangement links TRBV21-1 to TRBJ1-2; the table's D gene call, TRBD1, was not cross checked with the DNA. TRBV21-1 is noted as a pseudogene. This CDR3 is built from 13 residues.

The chain has TRBV2 and TRBJ1-1; D unresolved. Germline assignment: CDR1 SNHLY and CDR2 FYNNEI. The V end lost 1 base, the J end lost 0 bases, and 9 bases lay between the germline ends. The CDR3 contains 15 residues. The CDR3 here is CASSEDSAMNTEAFF. CDR3 sequence (DNA): TGTGCCAGCAGTGAAGACAGCGCGATGAACACTGAAGCTTTCTTT.

V and J are TRBV30 and TRBJ1-1; tentatively, D is TRBD1 (5 bases). Trimming removed 0 bases from V and 1 base from J, with 6 bases in between. The germline V gene has CDR1 GTSNPN and CDR2 SVGIG (reference sequence). This CDR3 has 13 amino acids. The CDR3: CAWSVGGNTEAFF. The CDR3 DNA reads as TGTGCCTGGAGTGTGGGGGGGAACACTGAAGCTTTCTTT. Full variable domain (missing parts from reference TRBV30 and TRBJ1-1): SQTIHQWPATLVQPVGSPLSLECTVEGTSNPNLYWYRQAAGRGLQLLFYSVGIGQISSEVPQNLSASRPQDRQFILSSKKLLLSDSGFYLCAWSVGGNTEAFFGQGTRLTVV.